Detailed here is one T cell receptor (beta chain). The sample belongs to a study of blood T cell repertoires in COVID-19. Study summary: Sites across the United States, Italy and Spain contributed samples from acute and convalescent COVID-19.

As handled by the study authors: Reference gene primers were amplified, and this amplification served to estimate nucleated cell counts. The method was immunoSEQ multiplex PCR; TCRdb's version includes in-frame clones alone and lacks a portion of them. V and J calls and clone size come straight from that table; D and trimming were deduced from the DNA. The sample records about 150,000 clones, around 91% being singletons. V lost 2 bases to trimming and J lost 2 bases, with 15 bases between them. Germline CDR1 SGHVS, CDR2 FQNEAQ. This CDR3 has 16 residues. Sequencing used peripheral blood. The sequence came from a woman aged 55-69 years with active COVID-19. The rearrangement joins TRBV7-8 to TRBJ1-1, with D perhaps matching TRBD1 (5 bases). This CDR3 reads CASSLKWTQLNTEAFF. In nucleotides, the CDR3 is TGTGCCAGCAGCTTAAAGTGGACACAACTAAACACTGAAGCTTTCTTT.